This T cell receptor beta chain was identified during a study of cytotoxic CD8 clonotypes in ibrutinib-treated CLL. Roughly 2 micrograms of genomic DNA from cryopreserved PBMCs went into TCR beta libraries. Broader study findings: Clonality increased at ibrutinib response and stayed stable in sustained remission. At progression, however, it fell back toward baseline.

The length of the CDR3 is 14 residues. V lost 6 bases and J lost 5, with 17 bases in between. The V gene's germline CDR1 is KGHSH and CDR2 LQKENI. A remark on this clone: Its target is not known.

Here immunoSEQ multiplex PCR was the method, and the copy in TCRdb shows in-frame clones only, minus some. Of about 40,000 clones in the sample, about two thirds were seen once. The chain uses TRBV18 and TRBJ2-7; possible D gene TRBD2, 6 bases. The TCR sequence derives from a human donor with chronic lymphocytic leukemia. The sample consisted of PBMCs, taken at disease progression, from a patient treated with ibrutinib. The CDR3 bases are TGTGCCAGCTCGACGGAGGGGCGCCTCGACGAGCAGTACTTC. Translation: CASSTEGRLDEQYF.